The entry below gives a single T cell receptor beta chain sequence along with its context. It lacks a known antigen. No much larger clone is present one base from it, and per-base qualities are unavailable. The source of the sample is a study of shared clonotypes between healthy human individuals (TCRdb year 2020). With regard to the full study: Three men and two women, aged 18 to 49 years, made up the cohort. For each donor, CD4 naive and CD4 memory were each run on three plates, CD8 naive on two plates, and CD8 memory on one plate. Per donor, leukapheresis produced somewhere between about 0.85 and 8.9 billion PBMCs. The study deeply sequenced blood TCR repertoires of about 5 healthy adults to estimate repertoire size and the extent of clonotype sharing between individuals. Libraries were prepared and TCR repertoires were sequenced by different laboratories using diverse techniques, in order to increase sequencing depth and limit assay-specific biases.

The donors were healthy, HIV-negative adults who had no recently reported acute infections or vaccinations. Every donor was a Caucasian adult living in Nashville, Tennessee, USA. CD4+ T cells were enriched by magnetic negative selection, after which naive cells were positively selected on CD45RA and the negative fraction was taken as the memory subset. Blood was collected by leukapheresis, and PBMCs were isolated by Ficoll-Histopaque density gradient centrifugation and then cryopreserved in liquid nitrogen vapor phase. Analytical flow cytometry was used to check the purity and quantity of each magnetically sorted T cell population. From each sorted fraction, genomic DNA was isolated and quantified by UV absorbance on a Nanodrop 2000c. Study-level results and caveats: Compared with non-shared clonotypes, clonotypes shared by all four sorted-subset donors had higher generation probabilities. Because the study included a small number of donors, the genetic and exposure-history diversity represented was limited. Based on pairwise subsampling, the degree of clonotype sharing among donors was expected to be affected by sequencing depth. Naive subsets generally had larger estimated clonotype richness than memory subsets did. Across several donors, around 5.4% of naive CD4, over 3% of naive CD8, roughly 2.2% of memory CD4, and approximately 0.4% of memory CD8 clonotypes were shared. Sampling was limited to blood, and TCR repertoires in tissue likely differ from TCR repertoires in blood. Rarefaction of sorted-subset datasets indicated incomplete sequencing despite the large sequencing depth.

V was cut back by 0 bases and J by 2 bases, leaving a gap of 11 bases between them. Looking up the germline V gene yields CDR1 LGHNA and CDR2 YNFKEQ. From the cysteine through the phenylalanine, the CDR3 covers 15 amino acids. Only the CDR3 region is kept as DNA, spanning 45 bases read in frame from base 1. Using the deep immunoSEQ assay, TCR CDR3 regions were amplified from genomic DNA by multiplex PCR. Extracted genomic DNA from each cell subset was spread evenly across all wells of several immunoSEQ 96-well plates, with each plate serving as a replicate. Each replicate PCR for sorted subsets received about 0.2 ug genomic DNA, equal to about 30,000 T cell genomes. Purified libraries were measured with a Qubit 3.0 fluorometer, size-checked on a Bioanalyzer 2100, and measured again with the KAPA Library Quantification kit. Every immunoSEQ 96-well plate was sequenced on a dedicated single-read 150-cycle Illumina NextSeq 550 flow cell. As for the original processing: The immunoSEQ output contained only junctional sequences without quality scores, so filtering could not match that applied to full-length reads. Sequences were annotated with PyIR, a Python wrapper for IgBLAST v1.9, using IMGT germline references to assign V/J genes and CDR3. Reads were removed for weak V/J assignments (E-value above 1e-6), missing CDR3, stop codons, out-of-frame junctions, or ambiguous translated residues. A V3J clonotype was defined by an identical inferred V gene, J gene, and CDR3 amino acid sequence. Percentage overlap between repertoires was computed as shared unique clonotypes divided by the size of the smaller repertoire. RTK rarefaction, the Chao1 estimator, and Recon v2.1 estimates of unobserved clonotypes were used to assess repertoire richness. Generation probabilities for all TCRbeta clonotypes obtained by the gDNA method from a handful of donors were computed using OLGA. What TCRdb holds here is the immuneACCESS table cut down to in-frame rearrangements. Part of the clones is not present; checked against another copy, under half of the missing clones reflect an unresolved V gene, and the others are unexplained. V, J and clone size were drawn from that table, and D and trimming were deduced from the DNA. Within this sample are nearly 750,000 clones, with around 70% of them counted one time only. The ten largest make up around 1.8% of the sample.

The receptor was isolated from a woman younger than 45 in good health. Sequences were obtained from memory CD4+ T cells sorted from blood. This sample's cell subset or site label indicates: CD45RA-negative fraction. The chain joins TRBV4-2 to TRBJ2-7, with the D segment identity uncertain. This receptor carries the CDR3 CASSQEWSDTYEQYF. The DNA sequence follows: TGTGCCAGCAGCCAAGAATGGAGCGACACCTACGAGCAGTACTTC.